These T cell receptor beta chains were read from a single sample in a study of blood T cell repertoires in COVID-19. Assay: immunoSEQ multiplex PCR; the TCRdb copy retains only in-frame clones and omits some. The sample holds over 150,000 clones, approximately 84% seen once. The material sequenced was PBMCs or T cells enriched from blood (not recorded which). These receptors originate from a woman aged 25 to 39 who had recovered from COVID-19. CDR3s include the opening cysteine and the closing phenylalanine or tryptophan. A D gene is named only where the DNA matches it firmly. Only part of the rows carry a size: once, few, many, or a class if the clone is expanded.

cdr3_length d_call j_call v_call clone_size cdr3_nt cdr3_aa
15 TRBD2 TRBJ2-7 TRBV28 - TGTGCCAGCAGTTTAAGGCTAGCGGGGACCTACGAGCAGTACTTC CASSLRLAGTYEQYF
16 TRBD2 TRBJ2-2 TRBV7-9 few TGTGCCAGCAGCTCCGGGACTAGCGTTTTCACCGGGGAGCTGTTTTTT CASSSGTSVFTGELFF
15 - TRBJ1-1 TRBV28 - TGTGCCAGCAGTTTAATTCGGGGGATGAACACTGAAGCTTTCTTT CASSLIRGMNTEAFF
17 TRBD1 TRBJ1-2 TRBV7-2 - TGTGCCAGCAGCTTAGCGCCAGTCCAGACAGGGGGCTATGGCTACACCTTC CASSLAPVQTGGYGYTF
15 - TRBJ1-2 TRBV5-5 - TGTGCCAGCAGCCCATCTCCGGGGATCCACTATGGCTACACCTTC CASSPSPGIHYGYTF
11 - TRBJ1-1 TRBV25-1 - TGTGCCAGCATGCGAAACACTGAAGCTTTCTTT CASMRNTEAFF
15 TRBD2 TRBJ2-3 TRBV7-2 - TGTGCCAGCAGCAAAAGCGGGGGGCGCACAGGTACGCAGTATTTT CASSKSGGRTGTQYF
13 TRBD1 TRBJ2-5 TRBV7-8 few TGTGCCAGCAGCCGACAGGGAACCGAGACCCAGTACTTC CASSRQGTETQYF
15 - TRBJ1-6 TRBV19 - TGTGCCAGTAGTATTACGTCGGACAGACGTTCACCCCTCCACTTT CASSITSDRRSPLHF
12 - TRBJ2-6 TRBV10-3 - TGTGCCATCAGTGCGTTGGAGACCGTCCTGACTTTC CAISALETVLTF
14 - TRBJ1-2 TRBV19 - TGTGCCAGTAGTCTCAGGTTTACCAGCTATGGCTACACCTTC CASSLRFTSYGYTF
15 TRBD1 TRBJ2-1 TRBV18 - TGTGCCAGCTCACCCCCCGACAGGGGAGGAGGGGAGCAGTTCTTC CASSPPDRGGGEQFF
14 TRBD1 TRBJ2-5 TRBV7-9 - TGTGCCAGCAGCTCTAGACAGGGATCGGAGACCCAGTACTTC CASSSRQGSETQYF
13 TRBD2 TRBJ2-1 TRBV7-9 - TGTGCCAGCAGGTTAGCGGGAGTAAGTGAGCAGTTCTTC CASRLAGVSEQFF
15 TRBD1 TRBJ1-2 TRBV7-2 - TGTGCCAGCAGCCCAGGGGACAGGGCTATCTATGGCTACACCTTC CASSPGDRAIYGYTF
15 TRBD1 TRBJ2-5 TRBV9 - TGTGCCAGCAGCGTTGGGACAGGGGGCGTAGAGACCCAGTACTTC CASSVGTGGVETQYF
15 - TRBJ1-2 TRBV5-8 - TGTGCCAGCAGCTTGGAAGTGACAACTAACTATGGCTACACCTTC CASSLEVTTNYGYTF
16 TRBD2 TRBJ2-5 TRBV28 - TGTGCCAGCAGACTGAGGACTAGCGGGAGGCAAGAGACCCAGTACTTC CASRLRTSGRQETQYF
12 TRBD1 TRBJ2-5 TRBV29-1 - TGCAGCGTACACAGGGGCAGGGAGACCCAGTACTTC CSVHRGRETQYF
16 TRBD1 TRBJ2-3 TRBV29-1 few TGCAGCGTTTTAAAGAGCCGGGACAGGGGGCTTGATACGCAGTATTTT CSVLKSRDRGLDTQYF
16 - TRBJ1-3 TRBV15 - TGTGCCACCAGCAGGCTCCGGCCGGGACTAGGGAACACCATATATTTT CATSRLRPGLGNTIYF
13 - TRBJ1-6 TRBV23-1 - TGCGCCAGCAGTCCTCAAGCGTGGCCACCCCTCCACTTT CASSPQAWPPLHF
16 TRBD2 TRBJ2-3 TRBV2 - TGTGCCAGCAGCCTGGGGCTAGCGGGAGACACAGATACGCAGTATTTT CASSLGLAGDTDTQYF
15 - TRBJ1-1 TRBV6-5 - TGTGCCAGCAGCGTAACAGACAGGTCGAACACTGAAGCTTTCTTT CASSVTDRSNTEAFF
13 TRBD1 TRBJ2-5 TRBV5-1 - TGCGCCAGCAGCACAGGGGGGAAAGAGACCCAGTACTTC CASSTGGKETQYF
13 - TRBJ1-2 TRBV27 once TGTGCCAGCAGTTTAGCAGGGTACTATGGCTACACCTTC CASSLAGYYGYTF
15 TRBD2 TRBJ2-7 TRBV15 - TGTGCCACCAGCAGAATACCCGGGACTAGCGGCGAGCAGTACTTC CATSRIPGTSGEQYF
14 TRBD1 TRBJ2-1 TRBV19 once TGTGCCAGTAGTTGGGGACAGGACGAGGGTGAGCAGTTCTTC CASSWGQDEGEQFF
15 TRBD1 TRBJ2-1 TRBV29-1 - TGCAGCATAAGCGGGACAGGGCGAACCTACAATGAGCAGTTCTTC CSISGTGRTYNEQFF
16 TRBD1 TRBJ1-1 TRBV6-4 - TGTGCCAGCAACGGTTCCGCTGCACAGGGGGCCACTGAAGCTTTCTTT CASNGSAAQGATEAFF
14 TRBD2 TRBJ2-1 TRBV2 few TGTGCCAGCACCTGGACTAGCGGGTACAATGAGCAGTTCTTC CASTWTSGYNEQFF
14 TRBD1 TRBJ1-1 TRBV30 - TGTGCCTGGAGTAACTACAGGGGGCTGACTGAAGCTTTCTTT CAWSNYRGLTEAFF
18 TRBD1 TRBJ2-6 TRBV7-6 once TGTGCCAGCAGCTTGGACAGGGCCCTCGGGTCTGGGGCCAACGTCCTGACTTTC CASSLDRALGSGANVLTF
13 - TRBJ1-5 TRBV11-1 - TGTGCCAGCAGTTCCGGAGGGTTCCAGCCCCAGCATTTT CASSSGGFQPQHF
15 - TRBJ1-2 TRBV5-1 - TGCGCCAGCAGCAAACCCACCGCACTAAACTATGGCTACACCTTC CASSKPTALNYGYTF
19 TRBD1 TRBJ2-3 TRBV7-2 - TGTGCCAGCAGCTTGTCAGGGGGCATCAACTTGGGAACAAGTGGTACGCAGTATTTT CASSLSGGINLGTSGTQYF
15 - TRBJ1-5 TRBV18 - TGTGCCAGCTCGGCGGGACTATATAGCAATCAGCCCCAGCATTTT CASSAGLYSNQPQHF
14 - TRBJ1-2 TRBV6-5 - TGTGCCAGCAGTTACAGAGGTACTAACTATGGCTACACCTTC CASSYRGTNYGYTF
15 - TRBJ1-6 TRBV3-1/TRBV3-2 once TGTGCCAGCAGCCAAGGTCAGGGCCCCGATTCACCCCTCCACTTT CASSQGQGPDSPLHF
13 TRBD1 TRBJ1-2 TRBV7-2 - TGTGCCAGCAGCCGCGACAGGGTGGGTGGCTACACCTTC CASSRDRVGGYTF
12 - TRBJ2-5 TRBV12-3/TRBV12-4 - TGTGCCAGTACCCCTACGGGATATACCCAGTACTTC CASTPTGYTQYF
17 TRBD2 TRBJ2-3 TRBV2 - TGTGCCAGCAAAAGTACTAGCGGGATTGGGGGCACAGATACGCAGTATTTT CASKSTSGIGGTDTQYF
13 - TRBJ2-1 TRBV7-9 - TGTGCCAGCAGACGGGGAGAATACAATGAGCAGTTCTTC CASRRGEYNEQFF
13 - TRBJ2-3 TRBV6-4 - TGTGCCAGCAGTGGGGGCCACACAGATACGCAGTATTTT CASSGGHTDTQYF
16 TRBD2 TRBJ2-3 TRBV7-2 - TGTGCCAGCAGCACCCGACTAGCGGGGGACACAGATACGCAGTATTTT CASSTRLAGDTDTQYF
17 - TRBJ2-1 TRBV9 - TGTGCCAGCAGCGTAGGGGGCGGCGGGAAGGGAGACAATGAGCAGTTCTTC CASSVGGGGKGDNEQFF
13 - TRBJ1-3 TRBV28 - TGTGCCTTATCAGAGGTCACCGGAAACACCATATATTTT CALSEVTGNTIYF
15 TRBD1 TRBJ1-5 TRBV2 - TGTGCCAGCAGTGACGACAGGGGGCAAAGTCAGCCCCAGCATTTT CASSDDRGQSQPQHF
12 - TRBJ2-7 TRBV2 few TGTGCCAGCAGTGCCCTAACCTACGAGCAGTACTTC CASSALTYEQYF
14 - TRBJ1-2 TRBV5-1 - TGCGCCAGCACTGATGACAGGCTTGGGTATGGCTACACCTTC CASTDDRLGYGYTF
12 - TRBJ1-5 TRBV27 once TGTGCCAGCAGCTTTCCCAATCAGCCCCAGCATTTT CASSFPNQPQHF
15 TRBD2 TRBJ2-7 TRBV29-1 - TGCAGCGTTGAAGATCCCGGGAGGCCCGGTGGCGAGCAGTACTTC CSVEDPGRPGGEQYF
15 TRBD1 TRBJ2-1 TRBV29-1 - TGCAGCGTAAGATCGGGACAGAGCTCCTACAATGAGCAGTTCTTC CSVRSGQSSYNEQFF
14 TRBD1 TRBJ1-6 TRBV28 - TGTGCCAGCAGTTCCGGGACAGGCTATTCACCCCTCCACTTT CASSSGTGYSPLHF